These 18 T cell receptor beta chains share one sample of origin, sequenced in a study of Ad26.COV2.S vaccination and SARS-CoV-2 variants. Specified treatment: 15 to 20 received Ad26.COV2.S at low or high dose, single or two shots; about 5 received placebo; per-sample allocation not given. Samples were taken on day 63 after the first vaccine or placebo injection. TCRdb keeps only in-frame clones here, not all; method: immunoSEQ multiplex PCR. The sample contains some 340,000 clones, around 83% of which appear only once. Material: peripheral blood, obtained in a trial of Ad26.COV2.S vaccine versus placebo. The receptor source for this set is a person between 18 and 60 years old who received the Ad26.COV2.S COVID-19 vaccine or a placebo.

The J gene is TRBJ2-5, the V gene TRBV4-3; 9 nucleotides match TRBD2. V gave up 0 bases and J gave up 5 bases; unmatched junction bases: 7. This CDR3 spans 16 amino acids. Per germline, CDR1 LGHNA and CDR2 YSLEER. The CDR3 loop is CASSQDHFSGGETQYF. CDR3 nucleotides: TGCGCCAGCAGCCAAGATCATTTCAGCGGGGGGGAGACCCAGTACTTC.

The chain has TRBV5-8 and TRBJ1-6; D call uncertain. The CDR3 consists of 15 residues. Germline CDR1 SGHTS, CDR2 YDEGEE. V was pared by 4 bases and J by 10 bases, with 18 bases between. CDR3: CASSPLLSSGSPLHF. Here the CDR3 DNA reads TGTGCCAGCAGCCCGCTCCTTAGCTCGGGATCACCCCTCCACTTT.

This chain connects TRBV5-1 to TRBJ2-5; D is uncertain. Trimming removed 0 bases at V and 1 base at J, with 4 bases between. Looked up from germline, CDR1 is SGHRS and CDR2 is YFSETQ. This CDR3 comprises 13 residues. Here the CDR3 DNA reads TGCGCCAGCAGCTTGGACACCCAAGAGACCCAGTACTTC. Its protein is CASSLDTQETQYF.

This clone showed up just once. V and J are TRBV30 and TRBJ2-5; weak D call: TRBD2 (6 bases). V was pared by 5 bases and J by 5 bases, with 12 bases between. This CDR3 has 12 amino acids. Germline-derived CDR1 and CDR2 are GTSNPN and SVGIG (reference sequence). The CDR3 coding sequence is TGTGCCTGGGGGGGGACGGGCGAGACCCAGTACTTC. It encodes CAWGGTGETQYF.

This sequence joins TRBV14 and TRBJ1-1; a possible D gene is TRBD1 (5 bases). This CDR3 has 19 residues. CDR1 and CDR2 from the germline V gene are SGHDN and FVKESK. V shed 6 bases and J shed 1 base, with 27 bases lying between them. CDR3 loop: CASSHSLVEDITANTEAFF. Written as DNA, the CDR3 is TGTGCCAGCAGTCACTCTTTGGTCGAGGACATCACCGCGAACACTGAAGCTTTCTTT.

V is TRBV5-4 and J is TRBJ2-7; D might be TRBD1 (5 bases). V was trimmed by 4 bases and J by 3 bases, leaving 14 bases between them. The CDR3 consists of 14 residues. Germline V gives CDR1 SGHNT, CDR2 YYREEE (reference sequence). CDR3 DNA: TGTGCCAGCAGCCCTCGAGGCAGGGACTACGAGCAGTACTTC. This translates into CASSPRGRDYEQYF.

This chain uses TRBV6-5 with TRBJ2-4, with D hard to call. V dropped 4 bases and J dropped 6 bases, with 7 bases sitting between them. CDR3 length: 12 amino acids. CDR1 and CDR2 from the germline V gene are MNHEY and SVGAGI. The CDR3 region is CASSSERNIQYF. CDR3 nucleotide sequence: TGTGCCAGCAGTTCTGAGAGAAACATTCAGTACTTC.

This clone was seen a single time. V usage is TRBV27 and J usage is TRBJ2-7; D is possibly TRBD2 (6 bases). Germline loops: CDR1 MNHEY, CDR2 SMNVEV (reference sequence). The CDR3 length is 14 residues. Trimming shortened V by 8 bases and J by 5 bases, and 19 bases separated the two germline ends. The CDR3 protein is CASGPGGRMNEQYF. The CDR3 DNA reads as TGTGCCAGCGGCCCCGGGGGTCGGATGAACGAGCAGTACTTC.

As for this clone: Other DNA sequences in this specimen translate into the identical CDR3. The rearrangement uses TRBV12-3 or TRBV12-4 and TRBJ1-1; D remains unclear. Between the trimmed V and J ends, which lost 4 bases and 1 base, there was a span of 4 bases. The CDR3 consists of 12 residues. CDR3 in DNA: TGTGCCAGCAGTTCGTCGAACACTGAAGCTTTCTTT. It encodes CASSSSNTEAFF.

This chain links TRBV5-1 with TRBJ1-2; D gene ambiguous. Germline loops: CDR1 SGHRS, CDR2 YFSETQ. V was clipped by 0 bases and J by 0 bases, with 12 bases between them. The CDR3 length is 16 residues. The CDR3 here is CASSLDPSGANYGYTF. In nucleotides, the CDR3 is TGCGCCAGCAGCTTGGATCCCTCTGGCGCTAACTATGGCTACACCTTC.

V and J are TRBV6-5 and TRBJ2-7, with unresolved D. V lost 8 bases and J lost 1, with 15 bases in between. CDR1 MNHEY and CDR2 SVGAGI come from the germline V gene. This CDR3 region has 14 residues. The CDR3: CASVSGALSYEQYF. CDR3 DNA: TGTGCCAGCGTCTCAGGCGCCCTGTCCTACGAGCAGTACTTC.

V is TRBV14 and J is TRBJ2-6; D could derive from TRBD1 or TRBD2 (5 bases each). The CDR3 has 18 residues. The ends were cut back, 2 bases at V and 0 bases at J, with 14 bases in the middle. The germline V gene has CDR1 SGHDN and CDR2 FVKESK. The CDR3 spells CASSQFRGHGSGANVLTF. For the CDR3, the DNA is TGTGCCAGCAGCCAATTCCGGGGCCACGGCTCTGGGGCCAACGTCCTGACTTTC.

Note on this clone: Other DNA sequences in this sample translate to the same CDR3. This chain uses TRBV9 with TRBJ1-1; TRBD1 is a possible D gene (6 bases). Germline-derived CDR1 and CDR2 are SGDLS and YYNGEE. The CDR3 contains 13 residues. Trimming took off 2 bases at V and 1 base at J, with 6 bases between the two ends. CDR3 loop: CASSVTGNTEAFF. CDR3 in DNA: TGTGCCAGCAGCGTGACAGGGAACACTGAAGCTTTCTTT.

The chain recombines TRBV30 with TRBJ1-2, with D tentatively TRBD1 (6 bases). V was shortened by 0 bases and J by 6 bases, with 20 bases between the two germline ends. Germline lookup yields CDR1 GTSNPN and CDR2 SVGIG (reference sequence). This CDR3 is 16 amino acids long. The DNA for the CDR3 is TGTGCCTGGAGTGTCTTTTCTGGCAGCGGGGGGCATGGCTACACCTTC. As protein: CAWSVFSGSGGHGYTF.

This chain connects TRBV18 to TRBJ1-5; a weak D match, TRBD1 (5 bases). V was trimmed by 4 bases and J by 4 bases, leaving 17 bases between them. The germline V gene has CDR1 KGHSH and CDR2 LQKENI. The CDR3 covers 16 residues. The CDR3, as DNA: TGTGCCAGCTCACTTAATGGCGGGGCGGATAATCAGCCCCAGCATTTT. It is translated as CASSLNGGADNQPQHF.

The rearrangement uses TRBV20-1 and TRBJ1-5; D not certain. The germline V gene has CDR1 DFQATT and CDR2 SNEGSKA (reference sequence). This CDR3 contains 8 residues. Trimming removed 8 bases at V and 9 bases at J, with 5 bases between. CDR3 amino acids: CSSRPQHF. The CDR3 bases are TGCAGTTCTCGGCCCCAGCATTTT.

V usage is TRBV29-1 and J usage is TRBJ1-1; 7 positions agree with TRBD1. The CDR3 totals 14 residues. V shed 5 bases, J shed 0 bases, and the junction held 6 bases outside the gene matches. Germline loops: CDR1 SQVTM, CDR2 ANQGSEA. CDR3 protein: CSVKGQPLNTEAFF. In DNA form, the CDR3 reads TGCAGCGTTAAGGGACAGCCCCTGAACACTGAAGCTTTCTTT. The full variable domain, with the rest looked up from reference TRBV29-1 and TRBJ1-1, is SAVISQKPSRDICQRGTSLTIQCQVDSQVTMMFWYRQQPGQSLTLIATANQGSEATYESGFVIDKFPISRPNLTFSTLTVSNMSPEDSSIYLCSVKGQPLNTEAFFGQGTRLTVV.

This rearrangement joins TRBV3-1 (or the pseudogene TRBV3-2) to TRBJ2-1; 9 positions match TRBD1. CDR1 LGHDT and CDR2 YNNKEL come from the germline V gene (reference sequence). The CDR3 consists of 15 residues. J lost 7 bases, V lost 3 bases, and 7 bases had no gene match. This chain's CDR3 is CASSQGQGPLNEQFF. In DNA, the CDR3 is TGTGCCAGCAGCCAGGGACAGGGTCCCTTGAATGAGCAGTTCTTC.